A single sample gave rise to the 21 T cell receptor beta chains below, sequenced in a study of blood T cell repertoires in COVID-19. Sequenced by immunoSEQ multiplex PCR; TCRdb stores in-frame clones only, minus some. There are 200,000 to 300,000 clones in the sample; roughly 88% occur only once, and about 2.3% lies in the top ten. Sequencing input: peripheral blood. The receptors derive from a man aged 40-49 years who had recovered from COVID-19.

Here the CDR3 DNA reads TGTGCCAGCAGTCGCATCCTTCGGAGACAGGGGCATTATAGCAATCAGCCCCAGCATTTT. It codes for CASSRILRRQGHYSNQPQHF. The chain recombines TRBV6-6 with TRBJ1-5; 8 bases line up with TRBD1. V gave up 5 bases and J gave up 0 bases; unmatched junction bases: 18. The CDR3 is made up of 20 amino acids. Germline assignment: CDR1 MNHNY and CDR2 SVGAGI (reference sequence).

This clone turned up a few times. The chain is built from TRBV4-2 and TRBJ2-1, with 8 bases identical to TRBD2. The CDR3 is 16 residues long. Trimming cost V 2 bases and J 6 bases; bases outside gene matches: 9. Per the germline V gene, CDR1 is LGHNA and CDR2 is YNFKEQ. DNA for the CDR3: TGTGCCAGCAGCCAATACGCGGGGGGTACAAGCAATGAGCAGTTCTTC. Its translation: CASSQYAGGTSNEQFF.

The chain carries TRBV19 and TRBJ1-4; 9 bases line up with TRBD1. Germline lookup yields CDR1 LNHDA and CDR2 SQIVND (reference sequence). J lost 14 bases, V lost 9 bases, and 10 bases had no gene match. CDR3 length equals 12 residues. The CDR3 region is CASRPTGGWLFF. The DNA for the CDR3 is TGTGCCAGCCGACCCACAGGGGGCTGGCTGTTTTTT. Full variable domain (remainder filled in from reference TRBV19 and TRBJ1-4): DGGITQSPKYLFRKEGQNVTLSCEQNLNHDAMYWYRQDPGQGLRLIYYSQIVNDFQKGDIAEGYSVSREKKESFPLTVTSAQKNPTAFYLCASRPTGGWLFFGSGTQLSVL.

The chain is built from TRBV5-4 and TRBJ2-1; TRBD1 agrees at 9 bases. This CDR3 is 14 amino acids long. Germline CDR1 SGHNT, CDR2 YYREEE (reference sequence). The trim removed 5 bases at V and 6 bases at J, leaving 6 bases unmatched. CDR3 in DNA: TGTGCCAGCAGGACCGGGGACAGGGTCAATGAGCAGTTCTTC. This codes for CASRTGDRVNEQFF.

The chain uses TRBV29-1 and TRBJ2-7; D is possibly TRBD2 (5 bases). Germline lookup yields CDR1 SQVTM and CDR2 ANQGSEA. The V end was cut by 4 bases, the J end by 3 bases, with 13 bases between. This CDR3 is built from 13 residues. CDR3 amino acids: CSVVVREIYEQYF. DNA for the CDR3: TGCAGCGTTGTTGTGAGGGAGATCTACGAGCAGTACTTC.

This clone appeared a few times. The chain carries TRBV7-9 and TRBJ2-7, with D tentatively TRBD1 (6 bases). Trimming shortened V by 5 bases and J by 1 base, and 18 bases separated the two germline ends. The germline gives CDR1 SEHNR, CDR2 FQNEAQ (reference sequence). This CDR3 is built from 16 residues. The CDR3 loop is CASSKSLGTRSYEQYF. CDR3 in DNA: TGTGCCAGCAGCAAATCCCTCGGGACAAGATCCTACGAGCAGTACTTC.

The chain employs TRBV5-1 and TRBJ1-4; TRBD1 agrees at 8 bases. The CDR3 contains 17 residues. Germline CDR1 reads SGHRS; CDR2 reads YFSETQ. V shed 2 bases and J 8 bases; nucleotides not matched to a gene: 14. As DNA, the CDR3 is TGCGCCAGCAGCTTAACACTGATCGGACAGGGAAGAGAAAAACTGTTTTTT. Amino acids: CASSLTLIGQGREKLFF.

The chain combines TRBV2 with TRBJ2-3; 9 bases are a match to TRBD2. CDR3 size: 14 residues. Germline-derived CDR1 and CDR2 are SNHLY and FYNNEI. After removal of 7 bases from V and 2 bases from J, the junction contained 4 bases not matched to a gene. The CDR3 DNA is TGTGCCAGCACCGGACTAGCGATCACAGATACGCAGTATTTT. Protein product: CASTGLAITDTQYF.

The rearrangement uses TRBV28 and TRBJ1-4; maybe TRBD1 (5 bases). Germline V gene data show CDR1 as MDHEN and CDR2 as SYDVKM. This CDR3 is 15 amino acids long. Trimming removed 5 bases at V and 8 bases at J, with 18 bases between. The CDR3 protein is CASSSLGGVREKLFF. CDR3 bases: TGTGCCAGCAGTAGTCTCGGGGGTGTAAGGGAAAAACTGTTTTTT. The full variable domain, in which reference TRBV28 and TRBJ1-4 provide the parts outside the CDR3, is DVKVTQSSRYLVKRTGEKVFLECVQDMDHENMFWYRQDPGLGLRLIYFSYDVKMKEKGDIPEGYSVSREKKERFSLILESASTNQTSMYLCASSSLGGVREKLFFGSGTQLSVL.

V usage is TRBV5-1 and J usage is TRBJ2-7; D perhaps matches TRBD2 (6 bases). Germline V gene data show CDR1 as SGHRS and CDR2 as YFSETQ. The CDR3 extends over 14 amino acids. Trimming cost V 4 bases and J 1 base, with 12 bases left between them. The CDR3, as DNA: TGCGCCAGCAGCAAGGGAGGACCATCCTACGAGCAGTACTTC. It specifies CASSKGGPSYEQYF.

The gene calls are TRBV6-2 or TRBV6-3 and TRBJ2-1; 8 bases align to TRBD2. The germline V gene encodes CDR1 MNHEY and CDR2 SVGEGT. The trim removed 0 bases at V and 5 bases at J, leaving 9 bases unmatched. CDR3 length: 17 amino acids. The CDR3 nucleotides are TGTGCCAGCAGTTACTCTCGCAGCGGGGGCCATAACAATGAGCAGTTCTTC. Protein: CASSYSRSGGHNNEQFF.

The J gene is TRBJ2-1, the V gene TRBV7-9; D might be TRBD1 (6 bases). V shed 5 bases and J shed 6 bases, with 14 bases lying between them. This CDR3 region has 14 residues. Germline loops: CDR1 SEHNR, CDR2 FQNEAQ (reference sequence). CDR3 residues: CASSQGWGPNEQFF. The CDR3 DNA sequence: TGTGCCAGCAGCCAGGGTTGGGGGCCCAATGAGCAGTTCTTC.

The DNA for the CDR3 is TGTGCCAGTAGTATAGCAGGGCCCACCCGGCCCCAGCATTTT. Protein sequence: CASSIAGPTRPQHF. The chain has TRBV19 and TRBJ1-5; possibly TRBD1 for D (5 bases). V was cut by 1 base and J by 9 bases, with 13 bases left in between. The CDR3 consists of 14 residues. The germline CDR1 and CDR2 sequences are LNHDA and SQIVND (reference sequence). The entire variable domain, with the rest obtained from reference TRBV19 and TRBJ1-5, is as follows: DGGITQSPKYLFRKEGQNVTLSCEQNLNHDAMYWYRQDPGQGLRLIYYSQIVNDFQKGDIAEGYSVSREKKESFPLTVTSAQKNPTAFYLCASSIAGPTRPQHFGDGTRLSIL.

This chain connects TRBV27 to TRBJ2-3, with 11 positions matching TRBD2. Germline V gene data show CDR1 as MNHEY and CDR2 as SMNVEV (reference sequence). This CDR3 comprises 17 residues. V trimming: 1 base; J trimming: 0 bases; junction bases outside the gene matches: 3. CDR3 DNA sequence: TGTGCCAGCAGTTTATTGACTAGCGGGGAAAGCACAGATACGCAGTATTTT. Its translation: CASSLLTSGESTDTQYF.

The rearrangement joins TRBV7-6 to TRBJ2-7, with 7 bases aligning to TRBD1. CDR3 size: 16 residues. Germline V CDR1 and CDR2: SGHVS, FNYEAQ. The V gene end was trimmed by 3 bases and the J gene end by 2 bases; junction bases not matched to a gene: 10. This CDR3 reads CASSLGRDRLTYEQYF. The CDR3 coding sequence is TGTGCCAGCAGCTTGGGTCGGGACAGACTTACCTACGAGCAGTACTTC.

This clone was seen more than once but under ten times. The gene calls are TRBV15 and TRBJ1-2; the D is unclear. This CDR3 spans 18 amino acids. The V and J ends lost 1 base and 5 bases respectively, with 23 bases between them. Germline assignment: CDR1 LNHNV and CDR2 YYDKDF (reference sequence). In nucleotides, the CDR3 is TGTGCCACCAGCAGAGCATTCGGGTGGACGGGAAACGATTATGGCTACACCTTC. It translates to CATSRAFGWTGNDYGYTF.

This clone was seen a few times. V usage is TRBV5-1 and J usage is TRBJ2-2, with D possibly being TRBD1 (5 bases). The germline V gene has CDR1 SGHRS and CDR2 YFSETQ. The V and J ends lost 0 bases and 1 base respectively, with 7 bases between them. The CDR3 totals 15 residues. The CDR3, as DNA: TGCGCCAGCAGCTTGGGAGGACAGAACACCGGGGAGCTGTTTTTT. This gives the protein CASSLGGQNTGELFF. The entire variable domain, with the rest obtained from reference TRBV5-1 and TRBJ2-2, is as follows: KAGVTQTPRYLIKTRGQQVTLSCSPISGHRSVSWYQQTPGQGLQFLFEYFSETQRNKGNFPGRFSGRQFSNSRSEMNVSTLELGDSALYLCASSLGGQNTGELFFGEGSRLTVL.

This clone was detected a few times. The chain recombines TRBV6-4 with TRBJ2-1, with TRBD1 as a possible D gene (5 bases). The germline V gene encodes CDR1 MRHNA and CDR2 SNTAGT. The V end lost 2 bases, the J end lost 7 bases, and 12 bases lay between the germline ends. The CDR3 is made up of 14 amino acids. Here the CDR3 reads CASSDGRGGNEQFF. CDR3 in DNA: TGTGCCAGCAGTGACGGTAGGGGTGGAAATGAGCAGTTCTTC.

The chain recombines TRBV2 with TRBJ1-5; D is perhaps TRBD1 (5 bases). The germline gives CDR1 SNHLY, CDR2 FYNNEI. V shed 6 bases and J shed 5 bases, with 17 bases lying between them. This CDR3 is built from 15 residues. The CDR3 region is CASRTGDIGYQPQHF. CDR3 in DNA: TGTGCCAGCAGAACGGGGGATATCGGATATCAGCCCCAGCATTTT.

The V call is TRBV29-1, the J call TRBJ1-3; TRBD1 aligns across 8 bases. After removal of 6 bases from V and 3 bases from J, the junction contained 4 bases not matched to a gene. The CDR3 extends over 13 amino acids. Germline loops: CDR1 SQVTM, CDR2 ANQGSEA. The CDR3 loop reads CSVPDRGGNTIYF. For the CDR3, the DNA is TGCAGCGTCCCTGACAGGGGTGGAAACACCATATATTTT.

The V call is TRBV7-9, the J call TRBJ2-3, with 14 bases identical to TRBD2. The junction had 7 bases not matched to a gene; V was cut back by 5 bases and J by 6 bases. Looked up from germline, CDR1 is SEHNR and CDR2 is FQNEAQ (reference sequence). This CDR3 has 16 amino acids. CDR3 in amino acids: CASSPRTSGRSDTQYF. Here the CDR3 DNA reads TGTGCCAGCAGCCCTCGGACTAGCGGGAGGTCGGATACGCAGTATTTT.